The 6 T cell receptor beta chains given below trace back to one sample, sequenced in a study of blood T cell repertoires in COVID-19. Clones were sequenced by immunoSEQ multiplex PCR, and TCRdb holds only the in-frame ones, with some missing. The repertoire holds 350,000 to 550,000 clones, over 75% seen once, with roughly 1.1% in the top ten. The sequenced material came from PBMCs or T cells enriched from blood (not recorded which). The receptors were gathered from a young man who had recovered from COVID-19.

The rearrangement joins TRBV27 to TRBJ1-2, with 7 nucleotides matching TRBD1. J lost 6 bases, V lost 5 bases, and 12 bases had no gene match. CDR3 size: 15 residues. CDR1 MNHEY and CDR2 SMNVEV come from the germline V gene (reference sequence). The CDR3 DNA sequence: TGTGCCAGCAGTCCGAGCGACGACAGGGTGGATGGCTACACCTTC. Amino acids: CASSPSDDRVDGYTF.

The CDR3 DNA reads TGTGCCAGTAGTATCCCAACAGGGTTCAAAAACATTCAGTACTTC. It codes for CASSIPTGFKNIQYF. The chain is built from TRBV19 and TRBJ2-4, with D maybe TRBD1 (6 bases). V was shortened by 3 bases and J by 3 bases, with 12 bases between the two germline ends. The germline V gene encodes CDR1 LNHDA and CDR2 SQIVND (reference sequence). The CDR3 runs 15 residues.

This chain uses TRBV6-5 with TRBJ2-7, with 9 bases that match TRBD1. Germline V lookup: CDR1 MNHEY, CDR2 SVGAGI. This CDR3 region has 15 residues. With 5 bases clipped from V and 9 bases from J, the junction kept 14 bases outside the gene matches. The CDR3 loop reads CASSRKGQGRGVQYF. In nucleotides, the CDR3 is TGTGCCAGCAGTCGTAAGGGACAGGGAAGAGGTGTGCAGTACTTC.

The rearrangement links TRBV2 to TRBJ1-1; D may be TRBD1 (6 bases). Between the trimmed V and J ends, which lost 6 bases and 10 bases, there was a span of 18 bases. The germline V gene encodes CDR1 SNHLY and CDR2 FYNNEI. The CDR3 has 13 residues. In DNA, the CDR3 is TGTGCCAGCAGCCTCCGCGGGGGCGGCGGAGCTTTCTTT. Protein sequence: CASSLRGGGGAFF.

The CDR3 bases are TGTGCCTGGAGGGACAGGGGCCCCAAGTTCTTC. Translation: CAWRDRGPKFF. The chain recombines TRBV30 with TRBJ2-1, with 9 bases aligning to TRBD1. This CDR3 comprises 11 residues. From germline, CDR1 is GTSNPN and CDR2 SVGIG (reference sequence). The ends lost 3 bases at V and 14 bases at J; junction bases unmatched: 5.

This chain links TRBV11-2 with TRBJ2-3, with 8 positions matching TRBD1. Unmatched junction bases numbered 10, after V lost 4 bases and J lost 4 bases. Looked up from germline, CDR1 is SGHAT and CDR2 is FQNNGV. The CDR3 contains 16 residues. CDR3 in amino acids: CASSSNLRGRPDTQYF. CDR3 coding DNA: TGTGCCAGCAGCTCAAACCTCAGGGGGCGCCCAGATACGCAGTATTTT.